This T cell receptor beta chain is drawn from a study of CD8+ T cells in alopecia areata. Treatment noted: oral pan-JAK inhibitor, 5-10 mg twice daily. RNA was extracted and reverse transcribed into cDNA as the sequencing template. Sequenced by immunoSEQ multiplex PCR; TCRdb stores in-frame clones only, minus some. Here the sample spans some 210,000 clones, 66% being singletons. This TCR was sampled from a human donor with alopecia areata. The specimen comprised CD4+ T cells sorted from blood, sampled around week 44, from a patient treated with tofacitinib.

The CDR3: CASSSRTGREQYF. CDR3 coding DNA: TGTGCCAGTAGTTCCCGGACAGGGCGGGAGCAGTACTTC. The J gene is TRBJ2-7, the V gene TRBV19; 8 bases match TRBD1. The CDR3 runs to 13 residues. Trimming at V came to 5 bases and at J to 7 bases, leaving 7 bases not matched to a gene. Germline V lookup: CDR1 LNHDA, CDR2 SQIVND (reference sequence).